This T cell receptor (beta chain) was recorded in a study of blood T cell repertoires in COVID-19. At the level of the study: The United States, Italy and Spain provided the acute and convalescent COVID-19 samples. In each case, the material was cDNA or gDNA derived from T cells, B-cell-depleted T cells, or PBMCs.

There are 14 residues in the CDR3. Repertoires were generated with immunoSEQ multiplex PCR, while TCRdb's copy carries only in-frame clones and drops some. The table has about 86,000 clones, approximately 80% seen once. The sample consisted of peripheral blood. The chain carries TRBV21-1 and TRBJ2-7; TRBD2 reflects the table's D call only, with no check against the DNA. TRBV21-1 is a pseudogene. This receptor was identified in a man in his sixties or seventies with acute or convalescent COVID-19. The CDR3 sequence: CASSKALSGDEQYV. The CDR3 DNA reads TGTGCCAGCAGCAAAGCGCTTTCGGGGGACGAGCAGTACGTC.